The 13 T cell receptor beta chains listed next were all sequenced from one sample in a study of blood T cell repertoires in COVID-19. TCRdb's copy holds only in-frame clones and misses some; the assay was immunoSEQ multiplex PCR. The repertoire consists of around 400,000 clones, with roughly nine tenths occurring once and the leading ten covering 1.7%. The sample taken for sequencing was PBMCs or T cells enriched from blood (not recorded which). The receptors come from a woman in her 30s who had recovered from COVID-19.

The genes are TRBV7-2 and TRBJ1-2; D not certain. The CDR3 spans 16 residues. The germline V gene encodes CDR1 SGHTA and CDR2 FQGNSA. The V and J ends lost 5 bases and 0 bases respectively, with 16 bases between them. In DNA form, the CDR3 reads TGTGCCAGCAGCCTATCGCCCCACAGACCTAACTATGGCTACACCTTC. This codes for CASSLSPHRPNYGYTF.

Note on this clone: The identical CDR3 is also encoded by other nucleotide sequences in the sample. V is TRBV19 and J is TRBJ2-1, with D perhaps TRBD2 (6 bases). V dropped 3 bases and J dropped 1 base, with 10 bases sitting between them. Germline V gene lookup returns CDR1 LNHDA and CDR2 SQIVND (reference sequence). This CDR3 has 15 residues. The CDR3 sequence: CASSIVAGSYNEQFF. In DNA, the CDR3 is TGTGCCAGTAGTATTGTTGCGGGGTCCTACAATGAGCAGTTCTTC.

The chain recombines TRBV4-1 with TRBJ2-5; TRBD2 aligns across 10 bases. The CDR3 sequence is 15 residues long. Looked up from germline, CDR1 is MGHRA and CDR2 is YSYEKL. The ends lost 4 bases at V and 1 base at J; junction bases unmatched: 3. As DNA, the CDR3 is TGCGCCAGCAGCCCACTAGCGGGGAGCCAAGAGACCCAGTACTTC. Translation gives CASSPLAGSQETQYF.

J is TRBJ2-2 and V is TRBV6-5; perhaps TRBD1 as D (6 bases). This CDR3 is 14 amino acids long. Germline lookup yields CDR1 MNHEY and CDR2 SVGAGI. The germline V and J ends were trimmed by 8 bases and 2 bases, with 12 bases remaining between them. The CDR3 sequence is CASEGRGNTGELFF. The DNA for the CDR3 is TGTGCCAGCGAGGGCAGGGGTAACACCGGGGAGCTGTTTTTT.

The chain has TRBV6-1 and TRBJ1-6; TRBD1 is a possible D gene (5 bases). V was cut by 2 bases and J by 9 bases, with 14 bases left in between. Germline V gene data show CDR1 as MNHNS and CDR2 as SASEGT. The CDR3 runs 15 residues. In DNA, the CDR3 is TGTGCCAGCAGTGAACGGGCAGGGCGGAGTTCACCCCTCCACTTT. It codes for CASSERAGRSSPLHF.

The chain employs TRBV4-3 and TRBJ1-5, with D uncertain. Germline CDR1 is LGHNA and CDR2 is YSLEER. The length of the CDR3 is 14 residues. V was clipped by 0 bases and J by 0 bases, with 3 bases between them. CDR3 in DNA: TGCGCCAGCAGCCAAGACCTTAGCAATCAGCCCCAGCATTTT. This codes for CASSQDLSNQPQHF.

A single count supports this clone. This chain connects TRBV28 to TRBJ1-1, with D maybe TRBD1 (6 bases). Trimming cost V 5 bases and J 4 bases, with 17 bases left between them. This CDR3 has 15 amino acids. Germline CDR1 and CDR2: MDHEN and SYDVKM. The CDR3 loop is CASSAQGRGGTEAFF. The CDR3, as DNA: TGTGCCAGCAGTGCACAGGGTAGGGGGGGCACTGAAGCTTTCTTT.

The chain employs TRBV12-5 and TRBJ2-1; TRBD2 is a possible D gene (5 bases). Deletions cut 3 bases from V and 8 bases from J, with 14 bases between. Germline CDR1 LGHNT, CDR2 FRNRAP. The CDR3 consists of 14 residues. The CDR3 DNA sequence: TGTGCTAGTGGTTTCGGCGGGCAGGCGGATGAGCAGTTCTTC. Protein: CASGFGGQADEQFF.

V gene TRBV6-5 combines with J gene TRBJ1-4, with D perhaps TRBD1 (5 bases). The CDR3 runs 15 residues. V dropped 6 bases and J dropped 8 bases, with 19 bases sitting between them. Germline values: CDR1 MNHEY, CDR2 SVGAGI. The CDR3 nucleotides are TGTGCCAGCAGCCAAGGGGAGGGAGCTAGGGAAAAACTGTTTTTT. It is translated as CASSQGEGAREKLFF.

This chain links TRBV5-1 with TRBJ1-6; D is unclear. Germline loops: CDR1 SGHRS, CDR2 YFSETQ. Trimming removed 5 bases from V and 8 bases from J, with 8 bases in between. The length of the CDR3 is 12 residues. This CDR3 is CASRFGDSPLHF. The CDR3 DNA is TGCGCCAGCAGATTCGGGGATTCACCCCTCCACTTT.

This chain joins TRBV27 and TRBJ1-6; weak D call: TRBD1 (5 bases). Germline lookup yields CDR1 MNHEY and CDR2 SMNVEV (reference sequence). There are 12 residues in the CDR3. The V gene lost 1 base and the J gene lost 12 bases, with 7 bases spanning the gap. CDR3 loop: CASSLWRGPLHF. The CDR3 DNA is TGTGCCAGCAGTTTATGGAGGGGACCCCTCCACTTT.

The J gene is TRBJ1-2, the V gene TRBV27; 8 nucleotides align to TRBD1. CDR3 length equals 14 residues. CDR1 MNHEY and CDR2 SMNVEV come from the germline V gene (reference sequence). Germline trimming cut 6 bases from V and 8 bases from J; bases unmatched to any gene: 11. The CDR3 loop is CASRNPTGVSGYTF. DNA of the CDR3: TGTGCCAGCAGAAATCCGACAGGGGTTAGCGGCTACACCTTC.

The V gene is TRBV7-2, the J gene TRBJ2-5, with 12 bases fitting TRBD2. Germline-derived CDR1 and CDR2 are SGHTA and FQGNSA. Trimming removed 3 bases from V and 2 bases from J; junction bases left unmatched: 4. This CDR3 spans 16 amino acids. The CDR3 region is CASSLTSGSLQETQYF. DNA for the CDR3: TGTGCCAGCAGCTTGACTAGCGGGAGTCTTCAAGAGACCCAGTACTTC.